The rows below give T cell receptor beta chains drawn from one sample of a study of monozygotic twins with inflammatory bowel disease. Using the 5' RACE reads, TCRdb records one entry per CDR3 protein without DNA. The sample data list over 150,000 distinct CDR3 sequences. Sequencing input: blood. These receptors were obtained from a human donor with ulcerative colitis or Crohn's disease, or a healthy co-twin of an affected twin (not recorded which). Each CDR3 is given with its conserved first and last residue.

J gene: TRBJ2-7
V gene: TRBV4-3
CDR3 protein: CASSQEWKGSSYEQYF

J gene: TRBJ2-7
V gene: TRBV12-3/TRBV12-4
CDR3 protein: CASSLSRYEQYF

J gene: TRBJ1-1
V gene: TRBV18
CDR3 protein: CASSPSVSNTEAFF

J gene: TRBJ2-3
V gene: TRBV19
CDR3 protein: CASSKYGGSTDTQYF

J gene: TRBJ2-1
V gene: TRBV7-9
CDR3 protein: CASSPRAASGGASYNEQFF

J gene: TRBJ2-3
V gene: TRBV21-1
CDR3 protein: CASSKLPRGLPSTDTQYF

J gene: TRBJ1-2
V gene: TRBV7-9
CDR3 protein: CASSFVGNNYGYTF

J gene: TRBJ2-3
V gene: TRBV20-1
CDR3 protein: CSAPRLAGGDTQYF

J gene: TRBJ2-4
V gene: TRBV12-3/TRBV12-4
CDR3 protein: CASSLGENIQYF

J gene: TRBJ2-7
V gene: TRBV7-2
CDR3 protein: CASSRTSGRSSYEQYF

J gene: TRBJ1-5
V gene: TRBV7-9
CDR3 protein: CASSLDRGYQPQHF

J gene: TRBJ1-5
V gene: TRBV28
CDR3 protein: CASSLVDGPNQPQHF

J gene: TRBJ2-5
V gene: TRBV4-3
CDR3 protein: CASSQVSGRGETQYF

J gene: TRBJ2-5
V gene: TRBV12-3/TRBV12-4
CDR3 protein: CASSSQGGETQYF

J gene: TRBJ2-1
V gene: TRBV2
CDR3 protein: CASSDPVGSYNEQFF

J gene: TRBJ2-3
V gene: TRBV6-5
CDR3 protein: CASSYVGQTLGTDTQYF

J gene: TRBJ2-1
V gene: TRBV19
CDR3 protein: CASSWDRGYNEQFF

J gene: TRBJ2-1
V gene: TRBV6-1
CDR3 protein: CASSDRGKPPYNEQFF